The clone carrying this T cell receptor (beta chain) has only a few counts. The data originate from a study of blood T cells in healthy people across ages. The use of a sample-barcoded 5' primer and a J-beta primer mix characterized a second PCR of about 6 to 12 cycles. The template-switch adaptor, which had 12 random nucleotides, put a tag on each cDNA molecule. TCRdb analysed the 5' RACE reads with MiXCR anew, one entry per CDR3 protein. This sample has about 720,000 distinct CDR3 sequences, with 22% found just once. The CDR3 has 13 amino acids. Trimming removed 4 bases at V and 6 bases at J, with 10 bases between. The germline V gene has CDR1 SGHAT and CDR2 FQNNGV.

The sequence was collected from a man in his 70s in good health. This chain joins TRBV11-2 and TRBJ2-1, with D perhaps matching TRBD1 (5 bases). The specimen was blood. DNA of the CDR3: TGTGCCAGCAGCTATTGGGGCCCCAATGAGCAGTTCTTC. Protein product: CASSYWGPNEQFF.